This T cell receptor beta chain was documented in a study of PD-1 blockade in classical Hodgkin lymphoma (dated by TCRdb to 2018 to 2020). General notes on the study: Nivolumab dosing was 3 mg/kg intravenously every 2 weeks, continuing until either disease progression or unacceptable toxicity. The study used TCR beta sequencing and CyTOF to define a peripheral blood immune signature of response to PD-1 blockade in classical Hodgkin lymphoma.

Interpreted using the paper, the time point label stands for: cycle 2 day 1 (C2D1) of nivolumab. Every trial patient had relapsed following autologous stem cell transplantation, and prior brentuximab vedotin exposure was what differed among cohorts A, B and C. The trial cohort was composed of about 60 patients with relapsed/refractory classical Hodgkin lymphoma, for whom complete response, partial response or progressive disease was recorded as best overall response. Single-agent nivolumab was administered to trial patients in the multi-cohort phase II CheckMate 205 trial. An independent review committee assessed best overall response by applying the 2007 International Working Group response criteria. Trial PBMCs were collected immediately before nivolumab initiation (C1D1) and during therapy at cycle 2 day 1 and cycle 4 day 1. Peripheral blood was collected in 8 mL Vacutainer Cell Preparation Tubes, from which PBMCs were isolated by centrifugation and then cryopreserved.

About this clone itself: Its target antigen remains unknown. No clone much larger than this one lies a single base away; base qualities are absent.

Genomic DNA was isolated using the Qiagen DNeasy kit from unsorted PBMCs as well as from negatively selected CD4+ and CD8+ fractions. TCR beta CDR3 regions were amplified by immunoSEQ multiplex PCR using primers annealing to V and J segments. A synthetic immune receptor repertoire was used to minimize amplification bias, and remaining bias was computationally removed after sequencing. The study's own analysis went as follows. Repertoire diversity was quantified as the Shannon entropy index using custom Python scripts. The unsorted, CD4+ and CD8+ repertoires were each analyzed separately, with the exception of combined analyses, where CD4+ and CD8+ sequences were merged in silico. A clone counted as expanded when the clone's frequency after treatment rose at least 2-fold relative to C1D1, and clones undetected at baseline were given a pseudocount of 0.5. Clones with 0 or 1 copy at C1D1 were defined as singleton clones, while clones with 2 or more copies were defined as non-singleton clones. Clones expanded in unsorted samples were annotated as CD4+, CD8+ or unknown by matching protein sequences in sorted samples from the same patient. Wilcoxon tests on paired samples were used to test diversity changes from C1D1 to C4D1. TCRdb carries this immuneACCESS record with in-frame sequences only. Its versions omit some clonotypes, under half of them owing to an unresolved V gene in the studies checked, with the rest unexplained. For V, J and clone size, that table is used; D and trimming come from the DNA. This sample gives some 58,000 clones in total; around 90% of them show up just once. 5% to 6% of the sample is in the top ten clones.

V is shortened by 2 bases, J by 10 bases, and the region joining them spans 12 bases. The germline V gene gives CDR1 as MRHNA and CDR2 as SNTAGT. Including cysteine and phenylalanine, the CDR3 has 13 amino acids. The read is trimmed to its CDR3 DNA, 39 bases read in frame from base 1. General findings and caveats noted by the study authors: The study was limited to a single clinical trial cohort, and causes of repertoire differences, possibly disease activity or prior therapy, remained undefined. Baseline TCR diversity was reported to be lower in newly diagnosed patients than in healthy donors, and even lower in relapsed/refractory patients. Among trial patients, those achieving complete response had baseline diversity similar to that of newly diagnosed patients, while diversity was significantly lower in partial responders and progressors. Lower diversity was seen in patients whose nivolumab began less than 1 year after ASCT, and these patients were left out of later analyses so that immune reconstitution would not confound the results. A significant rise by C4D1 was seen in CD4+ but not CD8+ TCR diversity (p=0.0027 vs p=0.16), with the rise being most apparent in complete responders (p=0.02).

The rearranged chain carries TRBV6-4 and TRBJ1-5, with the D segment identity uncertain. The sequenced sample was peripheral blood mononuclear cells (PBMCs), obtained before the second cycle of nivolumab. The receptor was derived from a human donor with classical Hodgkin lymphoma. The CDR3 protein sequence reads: CASSDGQSAPQHF. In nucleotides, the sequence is TGTGCCAGCAGTGACGGTCAATCAGCCCCCCAGCATTTT.